This T cell receptor beta chain was sequenced during a study of T cells in localized non-small cell lung cancer. Libraries were prepared by immunoSEQ multiplex PCR; TCRdb keeps only in-frame clonotypes and omits some of them. This sample has approximately 67,000 clones, with roughly 81% found just once. This clone was recorded only once. The antigen remains undetermined. Trimming took off 8 bases at V and 2 bases at J, with 12 bases between the two ends. The V gene's germline CDR1 is ENHRY and CDR2 SYGVKD. CDR3 length equals 13 residues. Findings and limits, study-wide: There were a median roughly 59 of the top 100 tumor clones appearing in adjacent lung. Prolonged overall survival went with higher T cell density in the blood. Sequence data derive from only one tumor region, so heterogeneity remains possible.

The V and J genes are TRBV10-3 and TRBJ2-5; D may match TRBD1 or TRBD2 (5 bases each). The sequencing used peripheral blood, collected before any cancer treatment. The TCR was taken from a female donor of 60 years or more with stage I lung adenocarcinoma. CDR3 in DNA: TGTGCCATCCGGGACGGAAGTCAAGAGACCCAGTACTTC. It yields the protein CAIRDGSQETQYF.